These 23 T cell receptor beta chains originate from one sample sequenced in a study of beta chain features in type 1 diabetes. Findings of the study overall: For Type 1 diabetes patients, all four CD4+ subsets carried TCRB CDR3s that were moderately but significantly shorter.

Reverse transcribing all isolated RNA meant expressed TCRB transcripts were sequenced. Sequencing used immunoSEQ multiplex PCR; TCRdb keeps in-frame clones, though not all of them. The sample consists of 300,000 to 400,000 clones, around a tenth of them appearing once. Their target antigens are unknown. The sequencing sample was made of central memory CD4+ T cells from blood. The source is a man aged 25-45 years with type 1 diabetes.

This clone was seen only a few times. The chain joins TRBV6-6 to TRBJ1-1, with D possibly being TRBD1 (5 bases). V lost 4 bases and J lost 6, with 9 bases in between. Per germline, CDR1 MNHNY and CDR2 SVGAGI (reference sequence). The CDR3 sequence is 12 residues long. The CDR3 DNA sequence: TGTGCCAGCAGTTCAAGAGGGGCTGAAGCTTTCTTT. This codes for CASSSRGAEAFF.

The genes are TRBV7-2 and TRBJ2-2; weak D call: TRBD2 (5 bases). Germline loops: CDR1 SGHTA, CDR2 FQGNSA. Trimming left V 2 bases short and J 4 bases short, with 11 bases between. CDR3 length: 15 amino acids. The CDR3 sequence: CASSLFTRGTGELFF. DNA of the CDR3: TGTGCCAGCAGCTTATTCACTCGGGGCACCGGGGAGCTGTTTTTT.

This clone was found a few times. V usage is TRBV5-4 and J usage is TRBJ2-7; D unclear. Germline V gene sequence: CDR1 SGHNT, CDR2 YYREEE (reference sequence). The CDR3 has 13 residues. Trimming took off 0 bases at V and 4 bases at J, with 8 bases between the two ends. The CDR3 nucleotides read TGTGCCAGCAGCTTGGGACCCCTTTACGAGCAGTACTTC. Its translation is CASSLGPLYEQYF.

In its sample, this clone was seen many times. The chain carries TRBV2 and TRBJ2-1, with TRBD2 matching 11 bases. The J segment lost 4 bases and the V segment lost 1 base, leaving 3 bases of the junction unmatched. This CDR3 has 16 amino acids. The germline V gene has CDR1 SNHLY and CDR2 FYNNEI. CDR3 sequence: CASSEGGLAAYNEQFF. The DNA of the CDR3 is TGTGCCAGCAGTGAAGGGGGACTAGCGGCTTACAATGAGCAGTTCTTC.

The chain has TRBV5-8 and TRBJ1-5, with 7 bases lining up with TRBD1. The germline gives CDR1 SGHTS, CDR2 YDEGEE. CDR3 length equals 17 residues. The V and J ends lost 2 bases and 0 bases, in that order; junction bases with no gene match: 8. The CDR3 sequence is CASSLLQGEYSNQPQHF. Written as DNA, the CDR3 is TGTGCCAGCAGCTTACTCCAGGGGGAGTATAGCAATCAGCCCCAGCATTTT.

A few counts support this clone. The chain recombines TRBV18 with TRBJ2-7; TRBD2 might be the D (6 bases). The germline V gene encodes CDR1 KGHSH and CDR2 LQKENI. The CDR3 consists of 14 residues. V lost 2 bases, J lost 4 bases, and 12 bases lay in between. The CDR3 DNA sequence: TGTGCCAGCTCACCAATGCGGGGCGGGTACGAGCAGTACTTC. Translated, it gives CASSPMRGGYEQYF.

This clone has just a few counts. The V gene is TRBV7-2, the J gene TRBJ2-7, with 9 bases aligning to TRBD1. The CDR3 has 16 residues. V lost 3 bases to trimming and J lost 4 bases; unmatched junction nucleotides: 10. The germline CDR1 and CDR2 sequences are SGHTA and FQGNSA. Here the CDR3 reads CASSFSGGTGLYEQYF. CDR3 in DNA: TGTGCCAGCAGCTTCTCTGGGGGGACAGGGCTGTACGAGCAGTACTTC.

The rearrangement links TRBV5-1 to TRBJ2-7; 7 nucleotides align to TRBD1. In germline, CDR1 is SGHRS, CDR2 YFSETQ. The junction had 5 bases not matched to a gene; V was cut back by 2 bases and J by 0 bases. The CDR3 spans 15 residues. CDR3 coding DNA: TGCGCCAGCAGCTTCGGGACAGCTTACTCCTACGAGCAGTACTTC. Translated, it gives CASSFGTAYSYEQYF.

This sequence joins TRBV18 and TRBJ1-1; D gene unclear. From germline, CDR1 is KGHSH and CDR2 LQKENI. V was trimmed by 0 bases and J by 0 bases, leaving 5 bases between them. There are 14 residues in the CDR3. CDR3 region: CASSPPSVNTEAFF. The CDR3 DNA reads TGTGCCAGCTCACCACCGTCTGTGAACACTGAAGCTTTCTTT.

This clone was picked up a small number of times. The CDR3 sequence is CASSAGMGQWDQPQHF. In DNA form, the CDR3 reads TGTGCCAGCAGCGCTGGAATGGGACAGTGGGATCAGCCCCAGCATTTT. The rearrangement links TRBV9 to TRBJ1-5, with TRBD1 matching 7 bases. Germline CDR1 and CDR2: SGDLS and YYNGEE. Trimming took 3 bases from V and 5 from J; bases not matched to a gene: 11. This CDR3 has 16 amino acids.

This clone was observed at least ten times. The genes are TRBV6-6 and TRBJ1-5; the D is unclear. Trimming stripped 7 bases from V and 2 bases from J, with 18 bases between. Germline loops: CDR1 MNHNY, CDR2 SVGAGI (reference sequence). The CDR3 is 16 residues long. The CDR3: CASTRWQGQGNQPQHF. DNA of the CDR3: TGTGCCAGCACCCGTTGGCAAGGGCAGGGCAATCAGCCCCAGCATTTT.

This clone appeared a few times. This sequence joins TRBV5-3 and TRBJ2-5; perhaps TRBD1 as D (6 bases). The J call is doubtful: the DNA matches TRBJ2-7 better. TRBV5-3 is classed as an ORF, of uncertain function. The CDR3 consists of 14 residues. This CDR3 reads CARSLEQGVYEQYF. CDR3 nucleotides: TGTGCCAGAAGCTTGGAACAGGGAGTCTACGAGCAGTACTTC.

V is TRBV5-1 and J is TRBJ2-1, with D possibly being TRBD2 (5 bases). CDR3 length: 15 amino acids. From germline, CDR1 is SGHRS and CDR2 YFSETQ. Trimming removed 7 bases at V and 0 bases at J, with 14 bases between. CDR3 loop: CASSQDLYSYNEQFF. The CDR3, as DNA: TGCGCCAGCTCCCAGGACTTGTACTCCTACAATGAGCAGTTCTTC.

This clone was detected many times. The chain employs TRBV19 and TRBJ1-1, with 7 bases matching TRBD1. The V gene end was trimmed by 0 bases and the J gene end by 1 base; junction bases not matched to a gene: 5. CDR1 is LNHDA, CDR2 SQIVND, per germline (reference sequence). This CDR3 has 16 residues. The CDR3 sequence is CASSIEGTAWNTEAFF. The CDR3 DNA sequence: TGTGCCAGTAGTATAGAAGGGACAGCGTGGAACACTGAAGCTTTCTTT.

Comments on this clone: Other DNA sequences in the sample encode the same CDR3. The chain joins TRBV7-9 to TRBJ2-2, with 8 bases fitting TRBD2. CDR1 and CDR2 from the germline V gene are SEHNR and FQNEAQ (reference sequence). There are 16 residues in the CDR3. Unmatched junction bases numbered 4, after V lost 2 bases and J lost 2 bases. CDR3 amino acids: CASSLTSGPNTGELFF. Here the CDR3 DNA reads TGTGCCAGCAGCTTAACTAGCGGACCTAACACCGGGGAGCTGTTTTTT. Full variable domain (rest looked up from reference TRBV7-9 and TRBJ2-2): DTGVSQNPRHKITKRGQNVTFRCDPISEHNRLYWYRQTLGQGPEFLTYFQNEAQLEKSRLLSDRFSAERPKGSFSTLEIQRTEQGDSAMYLCASSLTSGPNTGELFFGEGSRLTVL.

This clone appeared a single time. V is TRBV5-4 and J is TRBJ1-1, with D possibly being TRBD1 (6 bases). CDR1 and CDR2 from the germline V gene are SGHNT and YYREEE (reference sequence). The CDR3 covers 15 residues. Trimming removed 4 bases from V and 0 bases from J, with 13 bases in between. The CDR3 protein is CASSQDPGVNTEAFF. In DNA form, the CDR3 reads TGTGCCAGCAGCCAAGACCCAGGGGTGAACACTGAAGCTTTCTTT.

Note on this clone: The junction shows a germline mismatch at one end, possibly a read error. The V call is TRBV6-5, the J call TRBJ2-5, with D tentatively TRBD1 or TRBD2 (6 bases each). Germline V CDR1 and CDR2: MNHEY, SVGAGI. The CDR3 loop spans 11 amino acids. The DNA of the CDR3 is TGTGCCAGCAGCGCCCGACTGGGGGGCCACTTC. Translation gives CASSARLGGHF.

In its sample, this clone was seen a few times. CDR3 sequence reads: CASSFTGVQEQFF. CDR3 coding DNA: TGTGCCAGCAGTTTCACGGGAGTCCAGGAGCAGTTCTTC. The gene calls are TRBV7-2 and TRBJ2-1; D possibly corresponds to TRBD2 (6 bases). Deletions cut 6 bases from V and 10 bases from J, with 16 bases between. The CDR3 length is 13 residues. Germline V gene lookup returns CDR1 SGHTA and CDR2 FQGNSA.

This chain joins TRBV14 and TRBJ2-7; 9 bases line up with TRBD1. The junction had 13 bases not matched to a gene; V was cut back by 6 bases and J by 4 bases. CDR1 is SGHDN, CDR2 FVKESK, per germline. This CDR3 region has 16 residues. The CDR3 DNA follows: TGTGCCAGCAGTCTTAAGGGAAGGACAGGGGATTACGAGCAGTACTTC. It yields the protein CASSLKGRTGDYEQYF.

Ten or more counts support this clone. The identical CDR3 is also encoded by other nucleotide sequences in the sample. V gene TRBV7-9 combines with J gene TRBJ2-1; D gene ambiguous. Germline V lookup: CDR1 SEHNR, CDR2 FQNEAQ (reference sequence). The CDR3 has 12 residues. Trimming left V 1 base short and J 7 bases short, with 5 bases between. The DNA of the CDR3 is TGTGCCAGCAGCTTAGTGGGGAATGAGCAGTTCTTC. Translated: CASSLVGNEQFF.

This chain joins TRBV18 and TRBJ2-7; the D is unclear. V was pared by 3 bases and J by 5 bases, with 5 bases between. The CDR3 runs to 11 residues. CDR1 is KGHSH and CDR2 is LQKENI in the germline V gene. The CDR3 protein is CASSPRNEQYF. The CDR3 coding sequence is TGTGCCAGCTCACCCAGGAACGAGCAGTACTTC.

The chain carries TRBV5-1 and TRBJ2-5; D call uncertain. Judging by the DNA end, TRBJ2-7 fits better; the J call may be wrong. The length of the CDR3 is 16 residues. Germline assignment: CDR1 SGHRS and CDR2 YFSETQ. CDR3 in DNA: TGCGCCAGCAGCTTGGGACCGGTCTCTCCTTCCTACGAGCAGTACTTC. This sequence encodes CASSLGPVSPSYEQYF.

This clone showed up just a few times. Other DNA sequences within the sample encode an identical CDR3. This chain connects TRBV5-1 to TRBJ2-1; 8 nucleotides agree with TRBD2. Germline trimming cut 0 bases from V and 6 bases from J; bases unmatched to any gene: 5. Germline values: CDR1 SGHRS, CDR2 YFSETQ. The CDR3 loop spans 15 amino acids. The CDR3 coding sequence is TGCGCCAGCAGCTTGGGGAGCGGGAGTGGCAATGAGCAGTTCTTC. This sequence encodes CASSLGSGSGNEQFF.